These 16 T cell receptor beta chains share one sample of origin, sequenced in a study of blood T cell repertoires in COVID-19 (dated by TCRdb to 2020 to 2022). The library relied on the immunoSEQ multiplex PCR assay. TCRdb carries this immuneACCESS record with in-frame sequences only. Its versions omit some clonotypes, under half of them owing to an unresolved V gene in the studies checked, with the rest unexplained. This sample is represented by about 97,000 clones; roughly 80% of them were singletons. 4% to 5.5% of the sample rests with the top ten. Sequencing used peripheral blood. Every receptor here comes from a man aged 60 to 69 with acute or convalescent COVID-19.

The rearrangement uses TRBV2 and TRBJ2-1; 7 bases line up with TRBD2. V lost 8 bases and J lost 9; bases outside the gene matches: 13. CDR1 is SNHLY, CDR2 FYNNEI, per germline. The CDR3 consists of 14 residues. This CDR3 is CASRSYPGRGEQFF. DNA for the CDR3: TGTGCCAGCCGATCTTACCCAGGGAGGGGTGAGCAGTTCTTC.

The chain carries TRBV2 and TRBJ2-3; 8 bases line up with TRBD2. The CDR3 length is 16 residues. V gave up 6 bases and J gave up 4 bases; unmatched junction bases: 12. In germline, CDR1 is SNHLY, CDR2 FYNNEI. In DNA form, the CDR3 reads TGTGCCAGCAGCCTCCAAATCAGCGGGAGATCAGATACGCAGTATTTT. Translated, it gives CASSLQISGRSDTQYF.

This chain joins TRBV2 and TRBJ1-1; D is unclear. V was clipped by 11 bases and J by 4 bases, with 14 bases between them. CDR3 length: 12 residues. The germline V gene encodes CDR1 SNHLY and CDR2 FYNNEI. In nucleotides, the CDR3 is TGTGCCCTTGGCAGGATTGGCACTGAAGCTTTCTTT. It yields the protein CALGRIGTEAFF.

V and J are TRBV19 and TRBJ2-3; 8 positions agree with TRBD1. V was pared by 2 bases and J by 1 base, with 2 bases of the junction left unmatched. The CDR3 is 15 amino acids. Germline V gives CDR1 LNHDA, CDR2 SQIVND (reference sequence). Written as DNA, the CDR3 is TGTGCCAGTAGTATATCGACAGGGGGCACAGATACGCAGTATTTT. Its protein is CASSISTGGTDTQYF. The variable domain in full, completed from reference TRBV19 and TRBJ2-3, reads DGGITQSPKYLFRKEGQNVTLSCEQNLNHDAMYWYRQDPGQGLRLIYYSQIVNDFQKGDIAEGYSVSREKKESFPLTVTSAQKNPTAFYLCASSISTGGTDTQYFGPGTRLTVL.

The chain uses TRBV9 and TRBJ2-1; weak D call: TRBD1 (6 bases). In germline, CDR1 is SGDLS, CDR2 YYNGEE. The CDR3 covers 16 residues. Trimming stripped 3 bases from V and 7 bases from J, with 20 bases between. The CDR3 DNA reads TGTGCCAGCAGCGCAGGGGCTCTTTCGGTGTGGAATGAGCAGTTCTTC. Its protein is CASSAGALSVWNEQFF.

The chain carries TRBV10-3 and TRBJ2-1; D perhaps matches TRBD2 (5 bases). This CDR3 contains 13 residues. Germline-derived CDR1 and CDR2 are ENHRY and SYGVKD. V was trimmed by 10 bases and J by 6 bases, leaving 16 bases between them. The CDR3 region has the DNA TGTGCCAGCGGCGTGGTGAGCGGCAATGAGCAGTTCTTC. This gives the protein CASGVVSGNEQFF.

This clone was picked up one time. CDR3 in DNA: TGTGCCAGCAGCCCCGGGACAGCTAACTATGGCTACACCTTC. This encodes CASSPGTANYGYTF. This chain joins TRBV28 and TRBJ1-2, with 7 bases that match TRBD1. This CDR3 has 14 amino acids. The junction had 4 bases not matched to a gene; V was cut back by 6 bases and J by 0 bases. Germline CDR1 is MDHEN and CDR2 is SYDVKM.

The V gene is TRBV21-1, the J gene TRBJ1-5; TRBD1, the D gene given by the table, was not confirmed from the DNA. TRBV21-1 is described as a pseudogene. This CDR3 has 20 residues. The CDR3 sequence: CASVLGQGPPSIYSNQPQHF. The CDR3 nucleotides are TGTGCCAGCGTTTTGGGACAGGGGCCCCCATCCATCTATAGCAATCAGCCCCAGCATTTT.

This rearrangement joins TRBV5-4 to TRBJ2-3; 11 nucleotides align to TRBD2. Trimming at V came to 1 base and at J to 2 bases, leaving 6 bases not matched to a gene. The CDR3 is 17 residues long. Per the germline V gene, CDR1 is SGHNT and CDR2 is YYREEE (reference sequence). This CDR3 is CASSLRRLAGSTDTQYF. CDR3 in DNA: TGTGCCAGCAGCTTGAGGCGACTAGCGGGGTCCACAGATACGCAGTATTTT.

This clone was counted a few times. The J gene is TRBJ2-3, the V gene TRBV19; 7 positions match TRBD2. V lost 5 bases, J lost 4 bases, and 6 bases stayed unmatched. CDR1 is LNHDA and CDR2 is SQIVND in the germline V gene (reference sequence). The length of the CDR3 is 14 residues. CDR3 DNA sequence: TGTGCCAGTAGTTCCCCGGGGGGTGCAGATACGCAGTATTTT. Its translation: CASSSPGGADTQYF. The entire variable domain, with the rest obtained from reference TRBV19 and TRBJ2-3, is as follows: DGGITQSPKYLFRKEGQNVTLSCEQNLNHDAMYWYRQDPGQGLRLIYYSQIVNDFQKGDIAEGYSVSREKKESFPLTVTSAQKNPTAFYLCASSSPGGADTQYFGPGTRLTVL.

The chain employs TRBV9 and TRBJ1-2; TRBD1 matches 9 bases. V trimming: 0 bases; J trimming: 7 bases; junction bases outside the gene matches: 10. The CDR3 runs to 16 residues. Germline V gene data show CDR1 as SGDLS and CDR2 as YYNGEE. CDR3 in amino acids: CASSVERTGDPCGYTF. The CDR3 DNA follows: TGTGCCAGCAGCGTAGAAAGGACAGGGGACCCGTGTGGCTACACCTTC.

The chain combines TRBV18 with TRBJ2-5; 8 bases line up with TRBD1. Germline assignment: CDR1 KGHSH and CDR2 LQKENI. CDR3 length equals 15 residues. Trimming at V came to 4 bases and at J to 2 bases, leaving 6 bases not matched to a gene. The CDR3 reads CASSRGQGGQETQYF. As DNA, the CDR3 is TGTGCCAGCTCACGAGGACAGGGTGGGCAAGAGACCCAGTACTTC. Supplemented by reference TRBV18 and TRBJ2-5, the full variable domain reads NAGVMQNPRHLVRRRGQEARLRCSPMKGHSHVYWYRQLPEEGLKFMVYLQKENIIDESGMPKERFSAEFPKEGPSILRIQQVVRGDSAAYFCASSRGQGGQETQYFGPGTRLLVL.

The chain carries TRBV19 and TRBJ1-2; 7 bases fit TRBD1. V dropped 10 bases and J dropped 7; count of bases not matched to a gene: 15. The CDR3 length is 14 residues. Germline loops: CDR1 LNHDA, CDR2 SQIVND (reference sequence). The CDR3, as DNA: TGTGCCACCGCAAGACAGGGAAGTAGTGGTGGCTACACCTTC. It is translated as CATARQGSSGGYTF.

CDR3 loop: CASSQRRATEAFF. The CDR3 bases are TGTGCCAGCAGCCAGCGCAGGGCGACTGAAGCTTTCTTT. The J gene is TRBJ1-1, the V gene TRBV3-1 (or the pseudogene TRBV3-2); D perhaps matches TRBD1 (5 bases). Germline assignment: CDR1 LGHDT and CDR2 YNNKEL (reference sequence). V was trimmed by 3 bases and J by 5 bases, leaving 10 bases between them. The CDR3 sequence is 13 residues long.

The V call is TRBV12-3 or TRBV12-4, the J call TRBJ2-1, with TRBD1 as a possible D gene (6 bases). This CDR3 has 13 residues. Trimming took 1 base from V and 9 from J, leaving 10 bases between them. CDR3 residues: CASSLEARGEQFF. CDR3 DNA: TGTGCCAGCAGTTTAGAAGCCAGGGGTGAGCAGTTCTTC.

Only one count was recorded for this clone. The rearrangement uses TRBV12-3 or TRBV12-4 and TRBJ1-1; D unclear. There are 12 residues in the CDR3. The V end was cut by 5 bases, the J end by 5 bases, with 9 bases between. The CDR3 sequence: CASSPGGTEAFF. The CDR3 DNA reads TGTGCCAGCAGTCCGGGAGGGACTGAAGCTTTCTTT.